Below, one T cell receptor (beta chain) is given with its context. The data were obtained in a study of blood T cell repertoires in COVID-19. Study details: Material from acute and convalescent COVID-19 was sourced from the United States, Italy and Spain. From T cells, B-cell-depleted T cells, or PBMCs came the material, which was cDNA or gDNA.

CDR3 length: 15 residues. The germline V gene has CDR1 MNHEY and CDR2 SVGEGT. V lost 5 bases, J lost 3 bases, and 16 bases lay in between. As originally analysed: The assay estimated nucleated cells by amplifying reference gene primers. Profiled with immunoSEQ multiplex PCR; TCRdb holds only in-frame clones, not every one. V, J and clone size reflect that table, while D and trimming were determined from the DNA. The table includes tens of thousands of clones, roughly 90% detected once. This receptor was identified in a woman in her fifties or sixties with acute or convalescent COVID-19. Specimen: peripheral blood. J is TRBJ1-2 and V is TRBV6-2 or TRBV6-3, with no clear D. The CDR3 region has the DNA TGTGCCAGCAGTCAGCACGACAATTCCTACTATGGCTACACCTTC. Translation gives CASSQHDNSYYGYTF.